The TCR beta chain described here comes from a study of lymphopenia after photon versus proton radiotherapy. Germline V gives CDR1 MNHEY, CDR2 SVGAGI. The junction had 5 bases not matched to a gene; V was cut back by 6 bases and J by 0 bases. The CDR3 extends over 15 amino acids. Method: immunoSEQ multiplex PCR; TCRdb's copy keeps in-frame clones and lacks some. The sample records tens of thousands of clones, 94% being singletons. The genes are TRBV6-5 and TRBJ2-1, with 7 nucleotides matching TRBD2. This receptor was taken from a woman in her fifties or sixties with cholangiocarcinoma. Sequences were derived from peripheral blood, sampled from a patient treated with photon-based radiotherapy. CDR3 amino acids: CASRSGTHSYNEQFF. The CDR3 region has the DNA TGTGCCAGCAGAAGCGGGACGCACTCCTACAATGAGCAGTTCTTC.